These 31 T cell receptor beta chains came from one sample sequenced in a study of shared T cell receptors in the human thymus. Produced via immunoSEQ multiplex PCR; TCRdb's table is partial and in-frame only. The sample gives hundreds of thousands of clones, around 93% of which show up once; approximately 0.02% is in the top ten. Input material: thymocytes. Receptor source: a human donor.

This clone was recorded once. The rearrangement links TRBV14 to TRBJ2-1, with 10 positions matching TRBD1. Looked up from germline, CDR1 is SGHDN and CDR2 is FVKESK. Unmatched junction bases numbered 14, after V lost 5 bases and J lost 7 bases. The CDR3 consists of 17 residues. CDR3 loop: CASSSNRGQGIPNEQFF. Here the CDR3 DNA reads TGTGCCAGCAGCTCGAACCGGGGACAGGGGATTCCTAATGAGCAGTTCTTC.

The chain recombines TRBV28 with TRBJ2-2; D gene ambiguous. Per the germline V gene, CDR1 is MDHEN and CDR2 is SYDVKM. Trimming removed 3 bases at V and 1 base at J, with 15 bases between. The CDR3 has 17 amino acids. CDR3 protein: CASSFNSPRRNTGELFF. The CDR3 DNA sequence: TGTGCCAGCAGTTTTAACAGTCCCAGGAGGAACACCGGGGAGCTGTTTTTT.

V and J are TRBV15 and TRBJ1-5, with 7 bases matching TRBD1. V lost 7 bases and J lost 4; bases outside the gene matches: 13. The CDR3 is 16 residues long. From germline, CDR1 is LNHNV and CDR2 YYDKDF (reference sequence). CDR3 residues: CATNPTGLRLNQPQHF. In DNA form, the CDR3 reads TGTGCCACCAACCCGACAGGGCTAAGACTAAATCAGCCCCAGCATTTT.

The V gene is TRBV5-1, the J gene TRBJ1-2, with TRBD1 identical over 10 bases. Trimming cost V 2 bases and J 6 bases; bases outside gene matches: 1. The CDR3 is 13 residues long. CDR1 is SGHRS, CDR2 YFSETQ, per germline. The CDR3 region has the DNA TGCGCCAGCAGCTTCGGACAGGGGGATGGCTACACCTTC. Amino acid sequence: CASSFGQGDGYTF.

V is TRBV28 and J is TRBJ1-5; unclear D gene. V shed 3 bases and J shed 1 base, with 4 bases lying between them. The CDR3 is 13 amino acids. The germline CDR1 and CDR2 sequences are MDHEN and SYDVKM. This chain's CDR3 is CASSFMSNQPQHF. CDR3 DNA sequence: TGTGCCAGCAGTTTTATGAGCAATCAGCCCCAGCATTTT.

This chain joins TRBV27 and TRBJ2-5; TRBD1 is a possible D gene (6 bases). This CDR3 contains 18 residues. V shed 0 bases and J shed 4 bases, with 21 bases lying between them. Germline values: CDR1 MNHEY, CDR2 SMNVEV (reference sequence). The CDR3 region has the DNA TGTGCCAGCAGTTTATCGAAAAAAGGGGGTAGTTCTCGAGAGACCCAGTACTTC. This encodes CASSLSKKGGSSRETQYF.

V and J are TRBV25-1 and TRBJ1-3; D gene uncertain. The CDR3 is made up of 16 amino acids. CDR1 is MGHDK, CDR2 SYGVNS, per germline. Trimming removed 0 bases from V and 0 bases from J, with 9 bases in between. The CDR3 bases are TGTGCCAGCAGTGAATACCCCGGCCGCTCTGGAAACACCATATATTTT. Protein product: CASSEYPGRSGNTIYF.

The chain carries TRBV18 and TRBJ2-2, with D maybe TRBD1 (6 bases). This CDR3 comprises 14 residues. Germline V gene sequence: CDR1 KGHSH, CDR2 LQKENI. V was shortened by 6 bases and J by 0 bases, with 8 bases between the two germline ends. The CDR3 DNA sequence: TGTGCCAGCTCCGGGACACCGAACACCGGGGAGCTGTTTTTT. This sequence encodes CASSGTPNTGELFF.

This rearrangement joins TRBV10-2 to TRBJ1-2; unclear D gene. This CDR3 region has 15 residues. The germline gives CDR1 WSHSY, CDR2 SAAADI. Trimming stripped 3 bases from V and 3 bases from J, with 14 bases between. This CDR3 is CASSDPADGYYGYTF. DNA of the CDR3: TGCGCCAGCAGTGACCCTGCGGACGGGTACTATGGCTACACCTTC.

The rearrangement joins TRBV5-1 to TRBJ2-7; TRBD2 matches at 10 bases. CDR1 and CDR2 (germline): SGHRS, YFSETQ. Trimming removed 5 bases from V and 5 bases from J; junction bases left unmatched: 4. The CDR3 sequence is 13 residues long. CDR3 residues: CASRFGLADEQYF. The CDR3 region has the DNA TGCGCCAGCAGATTTGGACTAGCGGACGAGCAGTACTTC.

V gene TRBV10-1 combines with J gene TRBJ2-2; 10 nucleotides line up with TRBD2. Germline V lookup: CDR1 WNHNN, CDR2 SYGVQD (reference sequence). V lost 6 bases and J lost 0; bases outside the gene matches: 4. This CDR3 comprises 16 residues. CDR3 DNA sequence: TGCGCCAGCAGGGGTAGCGGGAGGACGAACACCGGGGAGCTGTTTTTT. Encoded protein: CASRGSGRTNTGELFF.

The V gene is TRBV28, the J gene TRBJ2-7; D uncertain. The germline gives CDR1 MDHEN, CDR2 SYDVKM. The CDR3 extends over 12 amino acids. Trimming removed 6 bases from V and 6 bases from J, with 12 bases in between. CDR3 DNA: TGTGCCAGCAGCCTCGATTGGCTCGAGCAGTACTTC. It is translated as CASSLDWLEQYF.

The chain links TRBV7-2 to TRBJ2-3; D not certain. This CDR3 is 12 amino acids long. V lost 5 bases, J lost 3 bases, and 6 bases lay in between. The germline V gene has CDR1 SGHTA and CDR2 FQGNSA. For the CDR3, the DNA is TGTGCCAGCAGCCCCATAACAGATACGCAGTATTTT. This encodes CASSPITDTQYF.

This sequence joins TRBV19 and TRBJ1-4, with D maybe TRBD1 (6 bases). V was pared by 11 bases and J by 6 bases, with 13 bases between. The CDR3 is 12 residues long. Germline assignment: CDR1 LNHDA and CDR2 SQIVND (reference sequence). The CDR3 DNA reads TGTGCCTTAGGGGGGTGGCATGAAAAACTGTTTTTT. It codes for CALGGWHEKLFF.

The V call is TRBV7-2, the J call TRBJ2-7, with 10 bases matching TRBD2. V shed 3 bases and J 3 bases; nucleotides not matched to a gene: 8. Looked up from germline, CDR1 is SGHTA and CDR2 is FQGNSA. The CDR3 totals 16 residues. The CDR3 is CASSFRPSGSYYEQYF. CDR3 nucleotides: TGTGCCAGCAGCTTCCGACCTAGCGGGAGTTACTACGAGCAGTACTTC.

The genes are TRBV21-1 and TRBJ2-1; TRBD2, as called in the table, went unchecked against the DNA. TRBV21-1 is given as a pseudogene. The CDR3 extends over 20 amino acids. This CDR3 reads CASSKLALSWGLSSYNEQFF. CDR3 sequence (DNA): TGTGCCAGCAGCAAATTGGCCCTGTCGTGGGGACTCAGCTCCTACAATGAGCAGTTCTTC.

CDR3 amino acids: CASSLTWQGSSEQYF. The CDR3 DNA sequence: TGTGCCAGCAGCTTGACGTGGCAGGGCTCTTCCGAGCAGTACTTC. The chain recombines TRBV5-8 with TRBJ2-7; perhaps TRBD1 as D (5 bases). The germline V and J ends were trimmed by 1 base and 6 bases, with 17 bases remaining between them. CDR3 length: 15 amino acids. The germline gives CDR1 SGHTS, CDR2 YDEGEE.

The rearrangement joins TRBV28 to TRBJ1-5; D remains unclear. Per germline, CDR1 MDHEN and CDR2 SYDVKM. The CDR3 spans 12 residues. V lost 0 bases, J lost 4 bases, and 1 base lay in between. The CDR3 nucleotides read TGTGCCAGCAGTTTATGGAATCAGCCCCAGCATTTT. It encodes CASSLWNQPQHF.

The CDR3 DNA sequence: TGTGCCAGCTACCTCCCGGGACAGGTCACAGATACGCAGTATTTT. Residues: CASYLPGQVTDTQYF. This chain links TRBV6-1 with TRBJ2-3, with 8 bases identical to TRBD1. The junction had 9 bases not matched to a gene; V was cut back by 8 bases and J by 2 bases. Germline CDR1 is MNHNS and CDR2 is SASEGT. This CDR3 spans 15 amino acids.

The chain joins TRBV6-5 to TRBJ1-5; D remains unclear. Trimming pared 2 bases from V and 0 bases from J, leaving 11 bases between. CDR1 and CDR2 from the germline V gene are MNHEY and SVGAGI. This CDR3 region has 16 residues. The DNA for the CDR3 is TGTGCCAGCAGTTACGTTTGGACTTATAGCAATCAGCCCCAGCATTTT. This codes for CASSYVWTYSNQPQHF.

This chain connects TRBV5-6 to TRBJ2-1, with 9 bases aligning to TRBD1. Per the germline V gene, CDR1 is SGHDT and CDR2 is YYEEEE. After removal of 4 bases from V and 14 bases from J, the junction contained 4 bases not matched to a gene. The CDR3 is 11 amino acids. CDR3 in DNA: TGTGCCAGCAGCCAGGGACAGGGCGAGTTCTTC. The encoded protein is CASSQGQGEFF.

This chain links TRBV4-3 with TRBJ2-2; no reliable D call. The germline V and J ends were trimmed by 1 base and 4 bases, with 13 bases remaining between them. The CDR3 consists of 16 residues. Germline V lookup: CDR1 LGHNA, CDR2 YSLEER. The CDR3 protein is CASSQGFRSGTGELFF. The CDR3 nucleotides read TGCGCCAGCAGCCAAGGGTTCCGGTCGGGCACCGGGGAGCTGTTTTTT.

This chain uses TRBV4-1 with TRBJ2-1; 9 positions agree with TRBD2. The trim removed 3 bases at V and 3 bases at J, leaving 6 bases unmatched. This CDR3 is built from 16 residues. Looked up from germline, CDR1 is MGHRA and CDR2 is YSYEKL. CDR3 DNA sequence: TGCGCCAGCAGCCAGGTAGCGGGAGCTGTCTACAATGAGCAGTTCTTC. Its translation is CASSQVAGAVYNEQFF.

The rearrangement joins TRBV12-5 to TRBJ2-1; 7 bases line up with TRBD2. Germline V gene data show CDR1 as LGHNT and CDR2 as FRNRAP. The CDR3 spans 16 residues. Unmatched junction bases numbered 4, after V lost 0 bases and J lost 2 bases. The CDR3 loop is CASGLVTAGPYNEQFF. DNA of the CDR3: TGTGCTAGTGGTTTGGTAACAGCGGGGCCCTACAATGAGCAGTTCTTC.

V is TRBV11-3 and J is TRBJ2-2, with 7 bases that match TRBD2. CDR3 length: 15 residues. Losses at the gene ends were 2 bases for V and 6 bases for J; bases not matched to a gene: 6. Germline CDR1 is SGHNT and CDR2 is YENEEA. CDR3 DNA sequence: TGTGCCAGCAGCTTACGCGGGAGTATTTCCGGGGAGCTGTTTTTT. As protein: CASSLRGSISGELFF.

In DNA form, the CDR3 reads TGTGCCAGCAGCAAAGACGGTGTCGGCTTAAGACCCTACGAGCAGTACTTC. Translation gives CASSKDGVGLRPYEQYF. V gene TRBV21-1 combines with J gene TRBJ2-7. TRBV21-1 is reported as a pseudogene. This CDR3 contains 17 residues.

V and J are TRBV4-2 and TRBJ2-7, with 13 bases identical to TRBD2. This CDR3 contains 19 residues. Germline V gene lookup returns CDR1 LGHNA and CDR2 YNFKEQ. Trimming removed 0 bases from V and 1 base from J; junction bases left unmatched: 9. CDR3 DNA: TGTGCCAGCAGCCAAGATGCCCGGACTAGCGGGAGAATATCCTACGAGCAGTACTTC. Its translation: CASSQDARTSGRISYEQYF.

This rearrangement joins TRBV28 to TRBJ2-5; maybe TRBD1 (7 bases). From germline, CDR1 is MDHEN and CDR2 SYDVKM. The CDR3 totals 14 residues. The ends were cut back, 7 bases at V and 5 bases at J, with 17 bases in the middle. The CDR3 reads CASIRQGGAETQYF. As DNA, the CDR3 is TGTGCCAGCATCCGACAGGGAGGAGCGGAGACCCAGTACTTC.

This sequence joins TRBV28 and TRBJ2-7; possible D gene TRBD1, 6 bases. V lost 3 bases and J 0 bases, leaving 15 bases between the germline ends. Germline loops: CDR1 MDHEN, CDR2 SYDVKM. The CDR3 has 16 residues. CDR3 loop: CASSFQTGPSSYEQYF. The CDR3 bases are TGTGCCAGCAGTTTTCAAACAGGGCCGAGCTCCTACGAGCAGTACTTC.

The chain has TRBV5-5 and TRBJ1-2; D might be TRBD1 (5 bases). The CDR3 runs to 15 residues. Germline V gives CDR1 SGHKS, CDR2 YYEKEE (reference sequence). V lost 4 bases, J lost 8 bases, and 21 bases lay in between. The CDR3 spells CASSPGGTGLEGYTF. CDR3 DNA: TGTGCCAGCAGCCCCGGTGGGACCGGGCTGGAGGGCTACACCTTC.

This chain links TRBV4-1 with TRBJ1-4, with D possibly matching TRBD1 (5 bases). The CDR3 runs to 16 residues. Germline lookup yields CDR1 MGHRA and CDR2 YSYEKL. Deletions cut 4 bases from V and 0 bases from J, with 12 bases between. CDR3 amino acids: CASSLGEYATNEKLFF. In DNA, the CDR3 is TGCGCCAGCAGCCTAGGGGAATACGCAACTAATGAAAAACTGTTTTTT.